This TCR beta chain was documented in a study of blood T cell repertoires in COVID-19. Study background: There were acute and convalescent COVID-19 samples, and they came from the United States, Italy and Spain.

Adults between roughly 18 and 89 years of age took part from 20 to 25 US areas. Participants had their cohort set by participant-reported clinical history. The germline V and J ends were trimmed by 3 bases and 4 bases, with 6 bases remaining between them. In germline, CDR1 is KGHSH, CDR2 LQKENI. The CDR3 has 12 residues. Per the original methods: Amplifying reference gene primers gave estimates of nucleated cell counts. Data came from immunoSEQ multiplex PCR; TCRdb stores just in-frame clones and leaves some out. V, J and clone size are those of that table, while D and trimming were read from the DNA. The sample holds 300,000 or so clones, about 86% seen once.

The chain carries TRBV18 and TRBJ1-1; D is unresolved. The sequencing input was PBMCs or T cells enriched from blood (not recorded which). The sequence was obtained from a woman between 40 and 50 years old with acute COVID-19. Here the CDR3 reads CASSPGPTEAFF. The CDR3 bases are TGTGCCAGCTCACCTGGGCCCACTGAAGCTTTCTTT.